This paragraph covers one T cell receptor beta chain sequence. What it binds is unknown. This sample was included in a study of memory CD4+ T cells and cytomegalovirus serostatus. On the study more broadly: Healthy Belgian adult donors included roughly ten CMV-positive and 24 CMV-negative people.

Single viable CD3+CD4+CD8-CD45RO+ cells were sorted as the memory CD4+ T cells. CD4+ T cells were isolated by positive magnetic selection. Trimming took 6 bases from V and 12 from J, leaving 15 bases between them. This CDR3 contains 11 residues. In germline, CDR1 is DFQATT, CDR2 SNEGSKA (reference sequence). Using immunoSEQ multiplex PCR, the repertoire was profiled, and TCRdb retains in-frame clones only, with some absent. There are tens of thousands of clones in the sample; roughly 77% occur only once, and about 2.6% lies in the top ten. Study-level findings and limits: About 40% of the roughly 160 known CMV-associated TCRbeta sequences appeared in CD4+ memory.

Sequenced material: memory CD4+ T cells from blood. The rearrangement joins TRBV20-1 to TRBJ2-1; D may match TRBD1 or TRBD2 (7 bases each). This TCR derives from an adult in good health and CMV-seropositive. The CDR3 is CSARGGKGQFF. CDR3 in DNA: TGCAGTGCCAGGGGGGGGAAGGGGCAGTTCTTC.